These 13 T cell receptor beta chains were sequenced from one sample in a study of blood T cell repertoires in COVID-19. Assay: immunoSEQ multiplex PCR; the TCRdb copy retains only in-frame clones and omits some. This sample has some 150,000 clones; 75% to 90% occur once, and the top ten carry under 2.5%. The sequencing input was peripheral blood. These TCRs come from a man aged 70-80 years with acute or convalescent COVID-19.

The V call is TRBV25-1, the J call TRBJ1-2; no clear D. Trimming cost V 4 bases and J 5 bases, with 5 bases left between them. Germline lookup yields CDR1 MGHDK and CDR2 SYGVNS. The CDR3 has 11 residues. The CDR3 nucleotides read TGTGCCAGCAGTGCTCAGTATGGCTACACCTTC. Translating it yields CASSAQYGYTF.

The chain links TRBV7-2 to TRBJ2-3; 8 nucleotides align to TRBD2. The germline CDR1 and CDR2 sequences are SGHTA and FQGNSA. This CDR3 is 12 amino acids long. J was trimmed by 11 bases and V by 3 bases; bases with no gene match: 4. The CDR3: CASSFSGVVQYF. The CDR3 DNA sequence: TGTGCCAGCAGCTTTAGCGGGGTGGTGCAGTATTTT.

V usage is TRBV24-1 and J usage is TRBJ1-1; 9 bases line up with TRBD1. The junction had 3 bases not matched to a gene; V was cut back by 7 bases and J by 1 base. CDR1 KGHDR and CDR2 SFDVKD come from the germline V gene. CDR3 length: 14 residues. The CDR3 sequence: CATRPGQGNTEAFF. In DNA form, the CDR3 reads TGTGCCACCAGGCCGGGACAGGGGAACACTGAAGCTTTCTTT.

This clone turned up a few times. The V and J genes are TRBV5-5 and TRBJ2-3; possibly TRBD1 for D (6 bases). Trimming removed 0 bases at V and 5 bases at J, with 10 bases between. The CDR3 extends over 14 amino acids. Germline V gene data show CDR1 as SGHKS and CDR2 as YYEKEE (reference sequence). The CDR3 sequence is CASSLGDTQDTQYF. The CDR3 region has the DNA TGTGCCAGCAGCTTGGGGGACACACAAGATACGCAGTATTTT.

The V call is TRBV5-1, the J call TRBJ1-6, with TRBD1 identical over 7 bases. The germline V gene has CDR1 SGHRS and CDR2 YFSETQ. With V trimmed by 2 bases and J by 8 bases, 4 bases remained unmatched. The CDR3 covers 14 residues. The CDR3 region is CASSLQGKDSPLHF. CDR3 nucleotides: TGCGCCAGCAGCTTACAGGGGAAAGATTCACCCCTCCACTTT. The variable domain in full, with the rest retrieved from reference TRBV5-1 and TRBJ1-6, is KAGVTQTPRYLIKTRGQQVTLSCSPISGHRSVSWYQQTPGQGLQFLFEYFSETQRNKGNFPGRFSGRQFSNSRSEMNVSTLELGDSALYLCASSLQGKDSPLHFGNGTRLTVT.

The V and J genes are TRBV19 and TRBJ1-6, with 11 bases aligning to TRBD1. V lost 7 bases, J lost 7 bases, and 15 bases stayed unmatched. Germline V gene sequence: CDR1 LNHDA, CDR2 SQIVND (reference sequence). The CDR3 runs to 18 residues. As DNA, the CDR3 is TGTGCCAGTAAACCCCGCCCGACCGGGACAGGGGGGAATTCACCCCTCCACTTT. Amino acids: CASKPRPTGTGGNSPLHF.

J is TRBJ2-7 and V is TRBV6-5; 9 positions match TRBD1. Trimming cost V 6 bases and J 5 bases; bases outside gene matches: 8. Germline CDR1 and CDR2: MNHEY and SVGAGI. This CDR3 spans 14 amino acids. CDR3 sequence: CASRAGTGRHEQYF. As DNA, the CDR3 is TGTGCCAGCAGAGCCGGGACAGGGAGGCACGAGCAGTACTTC.

A single count supports this clone. The chain carries TRBV7-3 and TRBJ2-2; D may be TRBD1 (6 bases). The germline CDR1 and CDR2 sequences are SGHTA and FQGTGA. CDR3 size: 16 residues. The V end was cut by 1 base, the J end by 4 bases, with 13 bases between. The CDR3 bases are TGTGCCAGCAGCTTAAATCCACAGGGCGGCACCGGGGAGCTGTTTTTT. This translates into CASSLNPQGGTGELFF.

The genes are TRBV24-1 and TRBJ1-1, with D uncertain. Per the germline V gene, CDR1 is KGHDR and CDR2 is SFDVKD. Trimming left V 3 bases short and J 1 base short, with 8 bases between. The CDR3 loop spans 14 amino acids. Here the CDR3 DNA reads TGTGCCACCAGTGATCCCAACACGAACACTGAAGCTTTCTTT. This gives the protein CATSDPNTNTEAFF.

The J gene is TRBJ2-1, the V gene TRBV5-5; D may be TRBD1 (6 bases). Germline loops: CDR1 SGHKS, CDR2 YYEKEE (reference sequence). V dropped 4 bases and J dropped 4 bases, with 24 bases sitting between them. The CDR3 contains 18 residues. The CDR3 reads CASSLRPGDASQYNEQFF. CDR3 nucleotide sequence: TGTGCCAGCAGCCTAAGACCAGGGGACGCATCACAGTACAATGAGCAGTTCTTC.

The rearrangement joins TRBV27 to TRBJ2-4; D perhaps matches TRBD2 (5 bases). The CDR3 has 14 residues. V lost 3 bases and J 5 bases, leaving 11 bases between the germline ends. Looked up from germline, CDR1 is MNHEY and CDR2 is SMNVEV (reference sequence). The CDR3 sequence is CASSFRGGENIQYF. The CDR3 DNA is TGTGCCAGCAGTTTTCGAGGAGGTGAAAACATTCAGTACTTC.

V and J are TRBV27 and TRBJ1-2; 8 bases agree with TRBD1. The CDR3 runs to 15 residues. V gave up 3 bases and J gave up 6 bases; unmatched junction bases: 9. CDR1 is MNHEY, CDR2 SMNVEV, per germline (reference sequence). The DNA of the CDR3 is TGTGCCAGCAGTTTCCGGACAGGGAGGACGAATGGCTACACCTTC. Amino acid sequence: CASSFRTGRTNGYTF.

V usage is TRBV5-1 and J usage is TRBJ1-4; D is uncertain. V gave up 1 base and J gave up 4 bases, with 8 bases separating them. The CDR3 is made up of 14 amino acids. In germline, CDR1 is SGHRS, CDR2 YFSETQ. The CDR3 DNA follows: TGCGCCAGCAGCTTGAGTCAGGTTAATGAAAAACTGTTTTTT. This codes for CASSLSQVNEKLFF.